This TCR beta chain was retrieved from a study of T cells expressing NK-cell markers. Study-level results: NKG2C+ dominant clonotypes from roughly 6 donors made up about 1.0-7.0% of CD8+ T cells.

TCR beta cDNA was generated via 5'RACE template switching incorporating UMIs. TCRdb reanalyzed the 5' RACE reads, giving one entry per CDR3 protein sequence and no DNA. The repertoire table contains fewer than 400,000 distinct CDR3 sequences. The CDR3 runs to 16 residues. Per germline, CDR1 MNHEY and CDR2 SMNVEV (reference sequence). As concerns this clonotype: Its specificity is not known.

This TCR was recovered from a woman aged 45-65 years in good health. Sequencing input: blood T cells: a sorted CD56 or NKG2C T cell subset, CD4+ or CD8+ T cells, or bulk PBMC T cells (not recorded which). The chain has TRBV27 and TRBJ2-1; TCRdb designates TRBD2, a call that cannot be tested without DNA. This CDR3 reads CASSPKVPNSYNEQFF.